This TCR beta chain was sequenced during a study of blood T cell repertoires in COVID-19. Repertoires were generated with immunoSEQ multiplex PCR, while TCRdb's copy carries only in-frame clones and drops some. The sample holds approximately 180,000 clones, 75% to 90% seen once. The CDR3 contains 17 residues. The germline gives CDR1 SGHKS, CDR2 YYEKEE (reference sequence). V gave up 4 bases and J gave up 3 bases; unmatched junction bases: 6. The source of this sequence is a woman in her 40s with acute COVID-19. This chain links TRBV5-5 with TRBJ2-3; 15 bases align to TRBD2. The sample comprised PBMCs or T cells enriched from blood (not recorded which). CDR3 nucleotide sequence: TGTGCCAGCAGCCCCGGACTAGCGGGGGGGCAGACAGATACGCAGTATTTT. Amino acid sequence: CASSPGLAGGQTDTQYF.